The clone carrying this T cell receptor beta chain was picked up a small number of times. Its antigen remains unknown. Produced via immunoSEQ multiplex PCR; TCRdb's table is partial and in-frame only. The table has around 67,000 clones, about 80% seen once. This sample was included in a study of OX40 agonist ivuxolimab in advanced cancers. Study context: Partial response was recorded in three patients: one hepatocellular carcinoma and two cutaneous melanoma cases. Study results and caveats: CD4+ and CD8+ blood T cells expanded clonally by week 6 at 0.1 to 3.0 mg/kg.

The germline gives CDR1 MDHEN, CDR2 SYDVKM. CDR3 length equals 14 residues. V dropped 6 bases and J dropped 3; count of bases not matched to a gene: 5. V and J are TRBV28 and TRBJ1-5, with 7 nucleotides matching TRBD1. The TCR originated in an adult with an advanced solid tumor such as melanoma, head and neck, liver or kidney cancer. The specimen was CD4+ or CD8+ T cells sorted from blood, collected in a trial of the OX40 agonist ivuxolimab. The CDR3 region is CASRHDRDNQPQHF. In DNA form, the CDR3 reads TGTGCCAGCAGACACGACAGGGACAATCAGCCCCAGCATTTT.